The source of this T cell receptor (beta chain) is a study of T cell responses to AZD1222 COVID-19 vaccine. General observations from the study: Spike-specific TCR breadth and depth both grew after two AZD1222 doses. Nearly half of the spike-specific TCRs reportedly recognize variant regions that carry no mutations.

Measured with immunoSEQ multiplex PCR; TCRdb has only the in-frame clones, and not every one. The sample's table shows over 130,000 clones. Points on this clone: Its matching antigen is unknown.

Trimming took 4 bases from V and 5 from J; bases not matched to a gene: 8. The CDR3 has 15 amino acids. CDR1 is SGHTS and CDR2 is YDEGEE in the germline V gene. The TCR comes from an adult in good health. The rearrangement links TRBV5-8 to TRBJ1-2; TRBD1 aligns across 10 bases. Sample: peripheral blood. The CDR3 nucleotides are TGTGCCAGCAGCCCAGACAGGGGGCTAGGGTATGGCTACACCTTC. Protein product: CASSPDRGLGYGYTF.